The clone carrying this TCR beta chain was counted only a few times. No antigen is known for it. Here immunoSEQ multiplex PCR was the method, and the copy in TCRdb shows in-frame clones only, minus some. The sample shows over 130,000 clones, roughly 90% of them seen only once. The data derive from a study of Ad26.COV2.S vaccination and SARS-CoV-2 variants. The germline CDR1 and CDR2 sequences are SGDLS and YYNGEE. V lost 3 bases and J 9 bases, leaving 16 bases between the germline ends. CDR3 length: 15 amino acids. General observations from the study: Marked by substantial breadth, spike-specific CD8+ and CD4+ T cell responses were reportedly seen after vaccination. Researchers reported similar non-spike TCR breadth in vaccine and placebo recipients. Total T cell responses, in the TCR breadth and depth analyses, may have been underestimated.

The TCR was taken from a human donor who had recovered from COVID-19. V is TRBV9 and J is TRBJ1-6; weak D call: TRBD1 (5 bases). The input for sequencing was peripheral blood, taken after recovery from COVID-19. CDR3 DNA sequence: TGTGCCAGCAGCGCGGCCGGGGGATACTCTTCACCCCTCCACTTT. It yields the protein CASSAAGGYSSPLHF.